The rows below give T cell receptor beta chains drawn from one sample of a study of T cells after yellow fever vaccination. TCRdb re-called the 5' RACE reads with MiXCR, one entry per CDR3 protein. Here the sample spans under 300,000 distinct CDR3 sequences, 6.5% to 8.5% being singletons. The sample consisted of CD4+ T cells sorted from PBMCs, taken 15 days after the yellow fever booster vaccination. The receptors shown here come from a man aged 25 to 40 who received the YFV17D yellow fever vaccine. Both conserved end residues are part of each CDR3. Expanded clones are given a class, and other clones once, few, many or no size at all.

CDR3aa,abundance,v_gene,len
CASSLHGGKETQYF,many,TRBV12-3/TRBV12-4,14
CASSLLSVLYNEQFF,many,TRBV5-1,15
CSARGGRAGDTQYF,many,TRBV20-1,14
CASSWRTSGSPYNEQFF,few,TRBV6-5,17
CASSKDSHQETQYF,NA,TRBV21-1,14
CASSYLAGTSGQETQYF,many,TRBV7-7,17
CSARDGPSTDTQYF,NA,TRBV20-1,14
CASSPLGGTSGTNEQFF,many,TRBV14,17
CASCLAQGRGGSYNEQFF,NA,TRBV28,18
CASRAGPGTNEQFF,many,TRBV7-9,14